A single sample is the source of the 6 T cell receptor beta chains below, sequenced in a study of neurological immune-mediated disorders. One entry per CDR3 protein results from TCRdb running MiXCR on the 5' RACE reads. Among roughly 16,000 distinct CDR3 sequences, approximately 9.1% were seen once, and the ten largest hold around 40%. Sequencing was carried out using CD8+ T cells from blood. These receptors came from a man aged 45 to 65 in good health.

Ten or more counts support this clonotype. The chain is built from TRBV10-3 and TRBJ2-5; D is unclear. The CDR3 has 13 amino acids. Trimming left V 3 bases short and J 5 bases short, with 10 bases between. Germline CDR1 reads ENHRY; CDR2 reads SYGVKD. This CDR3 is CAISEIFWETQYF. The CDR3 nucleotides are TGTGCCATCAGTGAAATATTTTGGGAGACCCAGTACTTC.

This clonotype came up many times. This rearrangement joins TRBV20-1 to TRBJ2-5; 7 nucleotides align to TRBD2. Germline CDR1 and CDR2: DFQATT and SNEGSKA (reference sequence). The J segment lost 7 bases and the V segment lost 3 bases, leaving 11 bases of the junction unmatched. The CDR3 has 14 residues. CDR3 amino acids: CSASPPWASGTQYF. The CDR3 nucleotides read TGCAGTGCTAGTCCCCCTTGGGCTAGCGGGACCCAGTACTTC.

This clonotype appeared many times. J is TRBJ2-7 and V is TRBV7-2, with D maybe TRBD2 (5 bases). This CDR3 comprises 15 residues. Germline V gene sequence: CDR1 SGHTA, CDR2 FQGNSA. Trimming took 5 bases from V and 3 from J, leaving 17 bases between them. In nucleotides, the CDR3 is TGTGCCAGCAGCCCCCGGGGTAGCGAGAACTACGAGCAGTACTTC. Protein product: CASSPRGSENYEQYF. Combining the CDR3 with reference TRBV7-2 and TRBJ2-7 gives the whole variable domain GAGVSQSPSNKVTEKGKDVELRCDPISGHTALYWYRQSLGQGLEFLIYFQGNSAPDKSGLPSDRFSAERTGGSVSTLTIQRTQQEDSAVYLCASSPRGSENYEQYFGPGTRLTVT.

This clonotype was counted many times. The V gene is TRBV19, the J gene TRBJ2-2; TRBD1 agrees at 8 bases. The CDR3 covers 14 residues. V shed 10 bases, J shed 5 bases, and the junction held 9 bases outside the gene matches. The V gene's germline CDR1 is LNHDA and CDR2 SQIVND (reference sequence). The CDR3 DNA is TGTGCCACCTCCGGGACAGGCTGGACCGGGGAGCTGTTTTTT. Its protein is CATSGTGWTGELFF.

This clonotype was observed at least ten times. V is TRBV11-2 and J is TRBJ1-6, with 7 bases matching TRBD1. V was pared by 0 bases and J by 7 bases, with 9 bases of the junction left unmatched. Germline values: CDR1 SGHAT, CDR2 FQNNGV. The CDR3 sequence is 17 residues long. CDR3 in DNA: TGTGCCAGCAGCTTAGATGGGTGGGCAGGGGGAAATTCACCCCTCCACTTT. This translates into CASSLDGWAGGNSPLHF. Based on the CDR3 plus reference TRBV11-2 and TRBJ1-6, the full variable domain is EAGVAQSPRYKIIEKRQSVAFWCNPISGHATLYWYQQILGQGPKLLIQFQNNGVVDDSQLPKDRFSAERLKGVDSTLKIQPAKLEDSAVYLCASSLDGWAGGNSPLHFGNGTRLTVT.

This clonotype showed up many times. V gene TRBV20-1 combines with J gene TRBJ2-7; D not certain. V lost 8 bases and J lost 4, with 18 bases in between. This CDR3 has 13 amino acids. Germline V gene data show CDR1 as DFQATT and CDR2 as SNEGSKA (reference sequence). The CDR3 bases are TGCAGTCCCCGCCCGGTTTCCGCATACGAGCAGTACTTC. Translated, it gives CSPRPVSAYEQYF.